This TCR beta chain originates from a study of T cells expressing NK-cell markers. For the study at large: Among eight sequenced donors, seven carried HCMV seropositivity while one was seronegative.

For each CDR3 protein, TCRdb gives one entry from its re-call of the 5' RACE reads, without DNA. The table counts fewer than 400,000 distinct CDR3 sequences; about 10% lies in the top ten. The germline CDR1 and CDR2 sequences are SGDLS and YYNGEE. The CDR3 runs to 16 residues. The chain recombines TRBV9 with TRBJ2-1; TCRdb calls TRBD2, which cannot be checked without DNA. The material sequenced was blood T cells: a sorted CD56 or NKG2C T cell subset, CD4+ or CD8+ T cells, or bulk PBMC T cells (not recorded which). The sequence derives from a woman aged 45-65 years in good health. This CDR3 is CASSVSGTTGNNEQFF.